The 7 T cell receptor beta chains below were found in one sample sequenced in a study of vaccination effects on CD4 cells after COVID-19. The table came from immunoSEQ multiplex PCR; TCRdb's copy has only in-frame clones and leaves some out. The sample has tens of thousands of clones, under 80% seen once; the top ten hold under 30%. Investigators separated out CD4+ T cells once around 9 days of culture had passed. Their cognate antigens are unknown. The sample was CD4+ T cells from PBMCs cultured without peptide, taken before COVID-19 vaccination. These receptor sequences come from a human donor who had a prior SARS-CoV-2 infection.

The rearrangement links TRBV4-3 to TRBJ2-3; 10 nucleotides line up with TRBD2. Germline CDR1 LGHNA, CDR2 YSLEER. V gave up 0 bases and J gave up 6 bases; unmatched junction bases: 9. The CDR3 is 17 amino acids. The CDR3 region is CASSQDPGLAVADTQYF. The CDR3, as DNA: TGCGCCAGCAGCCAAGATCCTGGACTAGCGGTTGCCGATACGCAGTATTTT.

V and J are TRBV5-6 and TRBJ2-5, with D unclear. V was shortened by 2 bases and J by 4 bases, with 15 bases between the two germline ends. CDR1 and CDR2 from the germline V gene are SGHDT and YYEEEE. There are 15 residues in the CDR3. CDR3 in DNA: TGTGCCAGCAGCTTATTCGGTTCACTGGGAGAGACCCAGTACTTC. Its translation is CASSLFGSLGETQYF.

The chain combines TRBV27 with TRBJ1-2; the match to TRBD1 covers 8 bases. The CDR3 runs 14 residues. From germline, CDR1 is MNHEY and CDR2 SMNVEV (reference sequence). The ends lost 6 bases at V and 7 bases at J; junction bases unmatched: 10. CDR3 nucleotides: TGTGCCAGCAGCTTTACGGACAGGGCAGGTGGCTACACCTTC. This encodes CASSFTDRAGGYTF.

This rearrangement joins TRBV28 to TRBJ1-4; a possible D gene is TRBD1 (6 bases). Germline CDR1 reads MDHEN; CDR2 reads SYDVKM. V was shortened by 10 bases and J by 5 bases, with 14 bases between the two germline ends. This CDR3 comprises 13 residues. The chain's CDR3 is CATRGQVNEKLFF. CDR3 sequence (DNA): TGTGCCACCCGGGGGCAGGTGAATGAAAAACTGTTTTTT.

The J gene is TRBJ1-6, the V gene TRBV9, with 10 bases that match TRBD1. The trim removed 3 bases at V and 9 bases at J, leaving 6 bases unmatched. The CDR3 sequence is 15 residues long. Germline CDR1 and CDR2: SGDLS and YYNGEE. The CDR3 bases are TGTGCCAGCAGCGCCCTGGGACAGGGGATTTCACCCCTCCACTTT. This translates into CASSALGQGISPLHF.

This chain links TRBV5-1 with TRBJ2-7; 8 bases align to TRBD2. The CDR3 covers 14 residues. V lost 2 bases, J lost 3 bases, and 4 bases stayed unmatched. CDR1 and CDR2 (germline): SGHRS, YFSETQ. The CDR3 protein is CASSLSGSSYEQYF. In DNA, the CDR3 is TGCGCCAGCAGCTTAAGCGGGAGTAGCTACGAGCAGTACTTC.

This clone has only a few counts. The rearrangement joins TRBV12-3 or TRBV12-4 to TRBJ2-7; no clear D. The length of the CDR3 is 11 residues. V was trimmed by 6 bases and J by 4 bases, leaving 7 bases between them. The CDR3 is CASSFGYEQYF. DNA of the CDR3: TGTGCCAGCAGCTTCGGGTACGAGCAGTACTTC.